Sequencing of this T cell receptor (beta chain) was carried out in a study of blood T cell repertoires in COVID-19. The overall study: The origin of the acute and convalescent COVID-19 samples was the United States, Italy and Spain. The cDNA or gDNA used as material had been derived from T cells, B-cell-depleted T cells, or PBMCs.

V gave up 5 bases and J gave up 7 bases, with 14 bases separating them. The CDR3 extends over 13 amino acids. In germline, CDR1 is MNHEY, CDR2 SVGAGI. This clone was seen a handful of times. Per the original methods: Estimates of nucleated cell counts were drawn from the amplification of reference gene primers. The table came from immunoSEQ multiplex PCR; TCRdb's copy has only in-frame clones and leaves some out. V, J and clone size reflect that table, while D and trimming were determined from the DNA. The data hold roughly 67,000 clones, with 76% observed a single time. The chain combines TRBV6-5 with TRBJ1-2; D is undetermined. The sample taken for sequencing was peripheral blood. The TCR comes from a woman in her forties or fifties with active or convalescent COVID-19. DNA of the CDR3: TGTGCCAGCAGTCGGCGACTATCGGGTGGCTACACCTTC. Its protein product is CASSRRLSGGYTF.